This T cell receptor (beta chain) emerged from a study of tumor-infiltrating lymphocytes in localized non-small cell lung cancer (dated by TCRdb to about 2021). About the study as a whole: The cohort covered several histologies, both smokers and never-smokers, and patients whose samples were collected after neoadjuvant chemotherapy. The overall ICON cohort comprised approximately 150 surgical patients with localized non-small cell lung cancer whose tumors were resected. For more than 45 patients, immunoSEQ T-cell fraction was compared between paired tumor and uninvolved lung. Each patient provided resected tumor tissue plus uninvolved lung tissue from the same patient, with the uninvolved lung tissue described as non-adjacent to the tumor. The same patients underwent several integrated assays, with TCR sequencing performed together with flow cytometry, multiplex immunofluorescence, RNA-seq, exome sequencing and proteomics. Results the study describes overall, beyond this receptor: TCR-derived T-cell fraction did not differ between the flow cytometry-defined immunotypes IM1 (good prognosis) and IM2 (poor prognosis). Since assay coverage differed from patient to patient depending on how much tissue was available, TCR sequencing was done for only a subset of the cohort. Recurrence-free survival showed no association with tumor T-cell fraction from TCR sequencing (p = 0.61). Because different assays used different pieces of the same tissue, technical variation could not be distinguished from intratumor heterogeneity. Higher T cell infiltration in tumors than in uninvolved lung tissue was supported by TCRbeta sequencing, consistent with immunofluorescence CD3 counts.

Patient enrollment in ICON started in the first half of 2016, and the final patient was enrolled in 2018. A subcohort of approximately 76 patients provided fresh tumor and matched uninvolved tissue for in-depth immune analyses, with TCR sequencing among those analyses. DNA isolated from bulk tissue, without cell sorting, was used for TCR sequencing. The germline V gene (reference sequence) sets CDR1 to SEHNR and CDR2 to FQNEAQ. From V the trimming removes 11 bases and from J it removes 5 bases, while the gene matches leave 10 bases of the junction unaccounted for. CDR3 length: 14 amino acids, cysteine to phenylalanine. Left in the record is the CDR3 DNA by itself, 42 bases read in frame from the first base. This clone came up a few times. Its antigen specificity is not known. No qualities accompany the bases; no much larger clone lies one base away. TCR sequencing with the immunoSEQ assay provided the T-cell fraction in tumor and uninvolved lung tissue. In the paper's pipeline: In the survival analysis, patients were divided into a high T-cell fraction group (upper tertile) and a low T-cell fraction group (lower two tertiles), and the two groups were compared using a log-rank test. A signed-rank test was used to test differences in T-cell fraction between paired tumor and uninvolved lung samples. TCRdb limited this immuneACCESS table to in-frame rearrangements with V and J called. A share of clones is missing; checked studies link under half to unresolved V genes, and the rest is unexplained. The V and J calls and clone size come from that table; D and trimming were worked out from the DNA. The sample contains about 15,000 clones, roughly four fifths of them found a single time. About 19% of the sample lies in the top ten.

This sequence uses TRBV7-9 and TRBJ1-4; 8 central bases correspond to TRBD1. This clonotype originated in a human donor with non-small cell lung cancer. Sequenced sample: lung tumor tissue. The DNA sequence is as follows: TGTGCCGGGAGATCGGGACAGGAAAATGAAAAACTGTTTTTT. Its product reads: CAGRSGQENEKLFF.